The 26 T cell receptor beta chains below all came from one sample that was sequenced in a study of control samples from healthy donors and cancer patients. Clones were read by immunoSEQ multiplex PCR, and TCRdb kept only the in-frame ones, dropping some. The sample includes under 300,000 clones, roughly 82% of them seen just once. Sequenced input: PBMCs. These receptors came from a woman aged 55-70 years with lung cancer.

The chain joins TRBV5-4 to TRBJ1-1; TRBD1 agrees at 8 bases. Trimming at V came to 0 bases and at J to 4 bases, leaving 2 bases not matched to a gene. Germline-derived CDR1 and CDR2 are SGHNT and YYREEE (reference sequence). CDR3 length: 14 residues. Here the CDR3 reads CASSLETGVTEAFF. As DNA, the CDR3 is TGTGCCAGCAGCTTGGAGACAGGGGTCACTGAAGCTTTCTTT.

The chain joins TRBV28 to TRBJ1-4; TRBD1 matches at 7 bases. This CDR3 region has 12 residues. V was pared by 5 bases and J by 13 bases, with 7 bases of the junction left unmatched. Germline CDR1 MDHEN, CDR2 SYDVKM. The CDR3 spells CASSQGGVSLFF. CDR3 sequence (DNA): TGTGCCAGCAGTCAGGGGGGCGTTTCACTGTTTTTT.

The rearrangement joins TRBV23-1 to TRBJ2-3; a possible D gene is TRBD2 (6 bases). TRBV23-1 is labeled an ORF, and its function is uncertain. CDR3 size: 18 residues. V lost 0 bases and J 6 bases, leaving 22 bases between the germline ends. Written as DNA, the CDR3 is TGCGCCAGCAGTCAATCGAAAGGCGGCAGGAGGGTGGCGGATACGCAGTATTTT. Translated: CASSQSKGGRRVADTQYF.

V usage is TRBV4-3 and J usage is TRBJ2-2; 8 positions agree with TRBD2. There are 17 residues in the CDR3. Germline assignment: CDR1 LGHNA and CDR2 YSLEER. Unmatched junction bases numbered 10, after V lost 0 bases and J lost 7 bases. CDR3 sequence (DNA): TGCGCCAGCAGCCAAGAGATGAGCGGGGGATCGGACGGGGAGCTGTTTTTT. Its translation: CASSQEMSGGSDGELFF.

The CDR3 reads CASSSYVKADTQYF. The CDR3 coding sequence is TGTGCCAGCAGCTCCTACGTTAAGGCAGATACGCAGTATTTT. The chain has TRBV7-2 and TRBJ2-3; unclear D gene. CDR3 length equals 14 residues. V was pared by 4 bases and J by 4 bases, with 12 bases between. Germline loops: CDR1 SGHTA, CDR2 FQGNSA.

The chain carries TRBV19 and TRBJ2-4; a weak D match, TRBD1 (6 bases). The V gene's germline CDR1 is LNHDA and CDR2 SQIVND (reference sequence). V shed 6 bases and J shed 5 bases, with 17 bases lying between them. This CDR3 spans 15 amino acids. CDR3 in DNA: TGTGCCAGTAGCAGACAGGTTCGGAAAGAAAACATTCAGTACTTC. Its translation is CASSRQVRKENIQYF.

This chain joins TRBV5-1 and TRBJ2-3; the match to TRBD2 covers 7 bases. J gave up 3 bases and V 0 bases, and 10 bases lay outside the gene matches. This CDR3 region has 17 residues. Germline CDR1 and CDR2: SGHRS and YFSETQ. Here the CDR3 reads CASSLVRAGLETDTQYF. The CDR3 coding sequence is TGCGCCAGCAGCTTGGTCCGAGCGGGGTTGGAAACAGATACGCAGTATTTT.

CDR3 residues: CASSQVWGGSSYNEQFF. CDR3 DNA: TGCGCCAGCAGCCAAGTGTGGGGGGGAAGCTCCTACAATGAGCAGTTCTTC. The chain links TRBV4-1 to TRBJ2-1, with TRBD2 matching over 7 bases. The CDR3 runs to 17 residues. Germline CDR1 and CDR2: MGHRA and YSYEKL. V lost 1 base, J lost 0 bases, and 6 bases stayed unmatched.

This sequence joins TRBV28 and TRBJ2-1; perhaps TRBD2 as D (6 bases). Trimming shortened V by 5 bases and J by 0 bases, and 14 bases separated the two germline ends. This CDR3 contains 16 residues. Germline V lookup: CDR1 MDHEN, CDR2 SYDVKM. CDR3 sequence: CASSPIAAYSYNEQFF. DNA for the CDR3: TGTGCCAGCAGTCCCATAGCGGCCTACTCCTACAATGAGCAGTTCTTC.

This chain uses TRBV5-1 with TRBJ2-1; 9 nucleotides line up with TRBD2. The CDR3 is made up of 16 amino acids. Trimming at V came to 4 bases and at J to 3 bases, leaving 8 bases not matched to a gene. Per germline, CDR1 SGHRS and CDR2 YFSETQ. The CDR3 region has the DNA TGCGCCAGCAGCCCGGATCTAGCGGGGATCTACAATGAGCAGTTCTTC. Translation gives CASSPDLAGIYNEQFF.

This clone occurred a few times. This chain uses TRBV28 with TRBJ1-3; TRBD1 agrees at 8 bases. The CDR3 covers 16 residues. Germline CDR1 is MDHEN and CDR2 is SYDVKM. V dropped 8 bases and J dropped 7; count of bases not matched to a gene: 16. The CDR3, as DNA: TGTGCCAGCTCTCTACTTTACGGACAGGGCGGGAACACCATATATTTT. Residues: CASSLLYGQGGNTIYF.

CDR3 loop: CASSAGINQPQHF. CDR3 nucleotides: TGTGCCAGCAGCGCAGGGATCAATCAGCCCCAGCATTTT. The chain carries TRBV11-2 and TRBJ1-5; a weak D match, TRBD1 (5 bases). Trimming took off 5 bases at V and 3 bases at J, with 8 bases between the two ends. Germline CDR1 and CDR2: SGHAT and FQNNGV. The CDR3 extends over 13 amino acids.

The chain has TRBV3-1 (or the pseudogene TRBV3-2) and TRBJ1-1, with a tentative D call TRBD1 (6 bases). Germline V gene sequence: CDR1 LGHDT, CDR2 YNNKEL (reference sequence). The CDR3 is made up of 14 amino acids. Trimming removed 8 bases from V and 5 bases from J, with 18 bases in between. CDR3 region: CASRHGGRITEAFF. The DNA of the CDR3 is TGTGCCAGCCGTCACGGGGGGCGGATTACTGAAGCTTTCTTT.

The CDR3 reads CASSPRADSGNTIYF. In DNA, the CDR3 is TGCGCCAGCAGCCCCCGGGCCGACTCTGGAAACACCATATATTTT. This sequence joins TRBV5-1 and TRBJ1-3; D is unresolved. The germline V gene encodes CDR1 SGHRS and CDR2 YFSETQ. CDR3 length: 15 amino acids. The V end was cut by 4 bases, the J end by 0 bases, with 11 bases between.

This rearrangement joins TRBV5-1 to TRBJ1-4; D possibly corresponds to TRBD1 (5 bases). V lost 4 bases and J lost 6, with 13 bases in between. Germline-derived CDR1 and CDR2 are SGHRS and YFSETQ. The CDR3 has 14 residues. CDR3 region: CASSPGTDYEKLFF. CDR3 DNA sequence: TGCGCCAGCAGCCCCGGGACGGATTATGAAAAACTGTTTTTT. Looking up the rest from reference TRBV5-1 and TRBJ1-4 gives the full variable domain: KAGVTQTPRYLIKTRGQQVTLSCSPISGHRSVSWYQQTPGQGLQFLFEYFSETQRNKGNFPGRFSGRQFSNSRSEMNVSTLELGDSALYLCASSPGTDYEKLFFGSGTQLSVL.

The sample holds one count of this clone. One junction end disagrees with the germline gene, perhaps due to a read error. The J gene is TRBJ2-5, the V gene TRBV13; possibly TRBD2 for D (7 bases). CDR1 PRHDT and CDR2 FYEKMQ come from the germline V gene (reference sequence). This CDR3 is built from 14 residues. The CDR3 here is CASSLRGAQEAQYF. CDR3 bases: TGTGCCAGCAGCTTACGGGGGGCACAAGAGGCCCAGTACTTC.

The chain has TRBV5-8 and TRBJ1-3; D may be TRBD1 (5 bases). CDR3 length: 15 amino acids. V lost 4 bases and J lost 2, with 13 bases in between. Germline assignment: CDR1 SGHTS and CDR2 YDEGEE. The CDR3 DNA is TGTGCCAGCAGCGGTACCGGGACTCCTGGAAACACCATATATTTT. Amino acids: CASSGTGTPGNTIYF.

The chain recombines TRBV5-6 with TRBJ1-1; TRBD1 is a possible D gene (6 bases). V was shortened by 6 bases and J by 2 bases, with 11 bases between the two germline ends. CDR3 length: 13 residues. Germline V gene sequence: CDR1 SGHDT, CDR2 YYEEEE. The CDR3 DNA sequence: TGTGCCAGCACTACAGGGTTCAACACTGAAGCTTTCTTT. It encodes CASTTGFNTEAFF. Combining the CDR3 with reference TRBV5-6 and TRBJ1-1 gives the whole variable domain DAGVTQSPTHLIKTRGQQVTLRCSPKSGHDTVSWYQQALGQGPQFIFQYYEEEERQRGNFPDRFSGHQFPNYSSELNVNALLLGDSALYLCASTTGFNTEAFFGQGTRLTVV.

This clone was detected only a few times. Other DNA sequences in this sample translate to the same CDR3. This chain connects TRBV5-4 to TRBJ2-2; a possible D gene is TRBD2 (5 bases). The CDR3 is 15 residues long. Germline CDR1 SGHNT, CDR2 YYREEE (reference sequence). V was trimmed by 3 bases and J by 0 bases, leaving 9 bases between them. CDR3 amino acids: CASSSEVANTGELFF. CDR3 sequence (DNA): TGTGCCAGCAGCTCGGAGGTAGCGAACACCGGGGAGCTGTTTTTT.

The rearrangement uses TRBV11-3 and TRBJ2-1; D might be TRBD2 (6 bases). Germline loops: CDR1 SGHNT, CDR2 YENEEA. This CDR3 contains 15 residues. The V and J ends lost 3 bases and 2 bases respectively, with 11 bases between them. CDR3 coding DNA: TGTGCCAGCAGCTTGGAAGCGGGTCCCTACAATGAGCAGTTCTTC. Translating it yields CASSLEAGPYNEQFF.

The count of this clone is one. In DNA form, the CDR3 reads TGCGCCAGCAGCCCCGCCCCGGTAGAGACCCAGTACTTC. It codes for CASSPAPVETQYF. The V call is TRBV5-1, the J call TRBJ2-5, with no clear D. V was cut by 4 bases and J by 4 bases, with 11 bases left in between. Germline assignment: CDR1 SGHRS and CDR2 YFSETQ. The CDR3 contains 13 residues.

The chain carries TRBV6-5 and TRBJ2-2; tentative D call: TRBD2 (5 bases). The V end was cut by 6 bases, the J end by 7 bases, with 12 bases between. The CDR3 covers 13 residues. In germline, CDR1 is MNHEY, CDR2 SVGAGI. For the CDR3, the DNA is TGTGCCAGCAGGATGGAGGTGGACGGGGAGCTGTTTTTT. Its protein is CASRMEVDGELFF.

J is TRBJ1-1 and V is TRBV5-4; TRBD1 matches at 10 bases. J gave up 5 bases and V 4 bases, and 17 bases lay outside the gene matches. Germline values: CDR1 SGHNT, CDR2 YYREEE (reference sequence). CDR3 length equals 18 residues. The CDR3 region is CASSPGRDGQGGLTEAFF. The CDR3, as DNA: TGTGCCAGCAGCCCCGGACGCGACGGACAGGGGGGTCTAACTGAAGCTTTCTTT. The whole variable domain, remainder taken from reference TRBV5-4 and TRBJ1-1, is ETGVTQSPTHLIKTRGQQVTLRCSSQSGHNTVSWYQQALGQGPQFIFQYYREEENGRGNFPPRFSGLQFPNYSSELNVNALELDDSALYLCASSPGRDGQGGLTEAFFGQGTRLTVV.

On this clone itself: Other DNA sequences within the sample encode an identical CDR3. The chain carries TRBV2 and TRBJ1-1; D may be TRBD1 (5 bases). The CDR3 spans 11 residues. CDR1 and CDR2 (germline): SNHLY, FYNNEI. Trimming took 3 bases from V and 8 from J, leaving 7 bases between them. The DNA for the CDR3 is TGTGCCAGCAGTGAGGCAGGGGAAGCTTTCTTT. Amino acid sequence: CASSEAGEAFF.

V gene TRBV19 combines with J gene TRBJ1-1; 9 nucleotides align to TRBD1. Trimming removed 0 bases from V and 5 bases from J; junction bases left unmatched: 7. The CDR3 runs to 16 residues. From germline, CDR1 is LNHDA and CDR2 SQIVND (reference sequence). The CDR3 region is CASSIDRTGTGTEAFF. CDR3 coding DNA: TGTGCCAGTAGTATAGATCGCACTGGGACAGGGACTGAAGCTTTCTTT.

The V call is TRBV7-9, the J call TRBJ2-3, with 10 bases fitting TRBD1. Germline values: CDR1 SEHNR, CDR2 FQNEAQ (reference sequence). J was trimmed by 0 bases and V by 4 bases; bases with no gene match: 7. CDR3 length: 17 amino acids. CDR3 loop: CASSWGDRGLSTDTQYF. In nucleotides, the CDR3 is TGTGCCAGCAGCTGGGGGGACAGGGGTCTTAGCACAGATACGCAGTATTTT.